This record concerns one T cell receptor beta chain sequence. The data stem from a study of blood T cell repertoires in COVID-19. Study overall: There were acute and convalescent COVID-19 samples, and they came from the United States, Italy and Spain.

Unmatched junction bases numbered 4, after V lost 0 bases and J lost 4 bases. Germline CDR1 reads SGHRS; CDR2 reads YFSETQ. This CDR3 is built from 15 residues. Per the original methods: Reference gene primer amplification yielded estimated nucleated cell counts. Generated by immunoSEQ multiplex PCR, the TCRdb table keeps only in-frame clones and is missing some. The V and J calls and clone size were taken over from that table, and D and trimming were inferred from the DNA. The top ten hold 3% to 4.5% of the sample, which has hundreds of thousands of clones, around 82% seen once. This sequence originates from a woman of 80 years or more with acute or convalescent COVID-19. This rearrangement joins TRBV5-1 to TRBJ2-4, with TRBD2 matching over 7 bases. The sequenced sample was peripheral blood. CDR3: CASSLVEGGKNIQYF. Here the CDR3 DNA reads TGCGCCAGCAGCTTGGTGGAGGGAGGGAAAAACATTCAGTACTTC.